This T cell receptor (beta chain) emerged from a study of identical twins. In the case of this clonotype: What it binds is unknown.

The germline V gene encodes CDR1 SGHAT and CDR2 FQNNGV. V lost 1 base and J lost 2, with 20 bases in between. CDR3 size: 18 residues. Study-wide results and caveats: It was out-of-frame TCR alpha sharing in monozygotic twins that models underestimated.

TCRdb called the 5' RACE reads again in MiXCR, with one record for every CDR3 protein. The data hold about 570,000 distinct CDR3 sequences, with around 9.6% observed a single time. In addition, the sample was reused for a study of yellow fever vaccine responses in identical twins.

The J gene is TRBJ2-5, the V gene TRBV11-2, with D maybe TRBD1 (6 bases). Sequencing input: PBMCs. The receptor was derived from a woman in her late teens or twenties in good health. Written as DNA, the CDR3 is TGTGCCAGCAGCTTAGTGGGGGCCTGGGCAGCCCAACAAGAGACCCAGTACTTC. Its translation: CASSLVGAWAAQQETQYF.